The sequence of this T cell receptor beta chain was determined in a study of OX40 agonist ivuxolimab in advanced cancers. This clone was counted only a few times. The antigen is not known. The method was immunoSEQ multiplex PCR; TCRdb's version includes in-frame clones alone and lacks a portion of them. This repertoire shows roughly 71,000 clones, roughly 84% found once; its top ten account for less than 0.85%. V gave up 0 bases and J gave up 5 bases, with 24 bases separating them. The CDR3 is made up of 19 amino acids. Germline CDR1 and CDR2: SGHNT and YYREEE (reference sequence). Notes on the study in general: Antigen specificity remained undetermined for the expanded peripheral T cells.

The sequenced sample was CD4+ or CD8+ T cells sorted from blood, obtained in a trial of the OX40 agonist ivuxolimab. The TCR was taken from an adult with an advanced solid tumor such as melanoma, head and neck, liver or kidney cancer. J is TRBJ1-5 and V is TRBV5-4, with D tentatively TRBD1 (6 bases). The CDR3 protein is CASSLDKGLDRPLDQPQHF. CDR3 DNA: TGTGCCAGCAGCTTGGACAAGGGTTTAGACAGGCCCCTTGATCAGCCCCAGCATTTT.